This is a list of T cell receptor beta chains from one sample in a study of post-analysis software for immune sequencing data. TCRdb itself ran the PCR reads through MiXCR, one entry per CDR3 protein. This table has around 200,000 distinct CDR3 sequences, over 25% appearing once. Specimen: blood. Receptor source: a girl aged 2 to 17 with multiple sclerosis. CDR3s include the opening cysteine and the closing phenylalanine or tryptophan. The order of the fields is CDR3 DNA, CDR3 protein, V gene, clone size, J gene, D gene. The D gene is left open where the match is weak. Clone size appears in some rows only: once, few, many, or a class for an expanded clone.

cdr3_nt: TGCGCCAGCAGCCAAGTACCTGCCAGCTCCAGCTCCTACGAGCAGTACTTC; cdr3_aa: CASSQVPASSSSYEQYF; v_call: TRBV4-1; clone_size: many; j_call: TRBJ2-7; d_call: .
cdr3_nt: TGTGCCACCAGCCTAGCGGGAGAAGGAACCGGGGAGCTGTTTTTT; cdr3_aa: CATSLAGEGTGELFF; v_call: TRBV24-1; clone_size: .; j_call: TRBJ2-2; d_call: TRBD2
cdr3_nt: TGTGCCAGCAGTCCCACCCTGGGGAGCCCGCAAAACATTCAGTACTTC; cdr3_aa: CASSPTLGSPQNIQYF; v_call: TRBV27; clone_size: .; j_call: TRBJ2-4; d_call: .
cdr3_nt: TGCGCCAGCAGCACTAGCGGGCTCAGCTCCTACGAGCAGTACTTC; cdr3_aa: CASSTSGLSSYEQYF; v_call: TRBV5-1; clone_size: many; j_call: TRBJ2-7; d_call: TRBD2
cdr3_nt: TGTGCCAGCAGTATCCACGCGGAAGAAAAACTGTTTTTT; cdr3_aa: CASSIHAEEKLFF; v_call: TRBV12-3/TRBV12-4; clone_size: .; j_call: TRBJ1-4; d_call: .
cdr3_nt: TGCGCCAGCAGCTTGGCCCTTGTAACTACCGGGGAGCTGTTTTTT; cdr3_aa: CASSLALVTTGELFF; v_call: TRBV5-1; clone_size: .; j_call: TRBJ2-2; d_call: .
cdr3_nt: TGTGCCAGCTCTTACACCGGGGAGCTGTTTTTT; cdr3_aa: CASSYTGELFF; v_call: TRBV25-1; clone_size: few; j_call: TRBJ2-2; d_call: .
cdr3_nt: TGTGCCAGCAGCTTGAGGCGGACGGTCTCTGGAAACACCATATATTTT; cdr3_aa: CASSLRRTVSGNTIYF; v_call: TRBV7-9; clone_size: few; j_call: TRBJ1-3; d_call: .
cdr3_nt: TGCAGTGCTAGAAATAGCGGGAGGGCCGCGGTCACAGATACGCAGTATTTT; cdr3_aa: CSARNSGRAAVTDTQYF; v_call: TRBV20-1; clone_size: .; j_call: TRBJ2-3; d_call: TRBD2
cdr3_nt: TGTGCCAGCTCACCGGGGGAGGGCTACACCTTC; cdr3_aa: CASSPGEGYTF; v_call: TRBV18; clone_size: many; j_call: TRBJ1-2; d_call: .
cdr3_nt: TGCGCCAGCAGCTTGGTTCTCGATGAGCAGTTCTTC; cdr3_aa: CASSLVLDEQFF; v_call: TRBV5-1; clone_size: many; j_call: TRBJ2-1; d_call: .
cdr3_nt: TGCAGCGTTGAGAGGGGGACAGGGGGCTTGAATGAGCAGTTCTTC; cdr3_aa: CSVERGTGGLNEQFF; v_call: TRBV29-1; clone_size: many; j_call: TRBJ2-1; d_call: TRBD1
cdr3_nt: TGTGCCAGCAGCTTAGGGCAGATGAACACTGAAGCTTTCTTT; cdr3_aa: CASSLGQMNTEAFF; v_call: TRBV7-2; clone_size: few; j_call: TRBJ1-1; d_call: .
cdr3_nt: TGTGCCAGCCGGGACAAGGTCAATTCACCCCTCCACTTT; cdr3_aa: CASRDKVNSPLHF; v_call: TRBV12-3/TRBV12-4; clone_size: many; j_call: TRBJ1-6; d_call: .
cdr3_nt: TGTGCCAGCACCTTCCGACGGAAGAACACTGAAGCTTTCTTT; cdr3_aa: CASTFRRKNTEAFF; v_call: TRBV12-3/TRBV12-4; clone_size: many; j_call: TRBJ1-1; d_call: .
cdr3_nt: TGTGCCTGGAGTGAATGGACAGGGCGATTTACCCCGGGTAAACTGTTTTTT; cdr3_aa: CAWSEWTGRFTPGKLFF; v_call: TRBV30; clone_size: .; j_call: TRBJ1-4; d_call: TRBD1
cdr3_nt: TGTGCCGGCAGCCGAAGTGCTAGCGGGGGAAAAGAGACCCAGTACTTC; cdr3_aa: CAGSRSASGGKETQYF; v_call: TRBV3-1; clone_size: .; j_call: TRBJ2-5; d_call: TRBD2
cdr3_nt: TGCAGCGCCTCCCAGGGAGCGTTTGTCAAAAACATTCAGTACTTC; cdr3_aa: CSASQGAFVKNIQYF; v_call: TRBV29-1; clone_size: many; j_call: TRBJ2-4; d_call: .
cdr3_nt: TGTGCCAGTAGCCGGGACAGCGGATCTTCCTCCTACGAGCAGTACTTC; cdr3_aa: CASSRDSGSSSYEQYF; v_call: TRBV19; clone_size: .; j_call: TRBJ2-7; d_call: TRBD1
cdr3_nt: TGCGCCAGCAGTGAGTTGCGGAAGAACACTGAAGCTTTCTTT; cdr3_aa: CASSELRKNTEAFF; v_call: TRBV10-2; clone_size: .; j_call: TRBJ1-1; d_call: .
cdr3_nt: TGCAGTGCTAGAGCAGGGGGACAGCAGTTCTTC; cdr3_aa: CSARAGGQQFF; v_call: TRBV20-1; clone_size: many; j_call: TRBJ2-1; d_call: TRBD1
cdr3_nt: TGCAGCGTTGGATTGGGCAGGCAATCCTTCCAAGAGACCCAGTACTTC; cdr3_aa: CSVGLGRQSFQETQYF; v_call: TRBV29-1; clone_size: many; j_call: TRBJ2-5; d_call: .
cdr3_nt: TGTGCCAGCTCCGGGACAGCCGACACCGGGGAGCTGTTTTTT; cdr3_aa: CASSGTADTGELFF; v_call: TRBV25-1; clone_size: few; j_call: TRBJ2-2; d_call: TRBD1
cdr3_nt: TGTGCCAGCAGTTACACGGGACAGGCTAACGAGCAGTACTTC; cdr3_aa: CASSYTGQANEQYF; v_call: TRBV6-2/TRBV6-3; clone_size: many; j_call: TRBJ2-7; d_call: TRBD1
cdr3_nt: TGCAGTGCAAACGTCGGGACAGAAAATTCACCCCTCCACTTT; cdr3_aa: CSANVGTENSPLHF; v_call: TRBV20-1; clone_size: many; j_call: TRBJ1-6; d_call: TRBD1
cdr3_nt: TGCAGCGCCGAGAGACAGGGAAGGGAGACCCAGTACTTC; cdr3_aa: CSAERQGRETQYF; v_call: TRBV29-1; clone_size: .; j_call: TRBJ2-5; d_call: TRBD1
cdr3_nt: TGCGCCAGCAGCCAGGACGGAATAAGAGCTAACTATGGCTACACCTTC; cdr3_aa: CASSQDGIRANYGYTF; v_call: TRBV4-1; clone_size: .; j_call: TRBJ1-2; d_call: .
cdr3_nt: TGCAGCGTTGAACGGCAGCCCGGGGAGCTGTTTTTT; cdr3_aa: CSVERQPGELFF; v_call: TRBV29-1; clone_size: .; j_call: TRBJ2-2; d_call: .
cdr3_nt: TGTGCCAGCAGCCCACCGCCCCTAGCGGTCCACGAGACCCAGTACTTC; cdr3_aa: CASSPPPLAVHETQYF; v_call: TRBV7-9; clone_size: .; j_call: TRBJ2-5; d_call: TRBD2
cdr3_nt: TGTGCCAGCAGCGTGACTAGCGGGAGGGCCAACGGGGAGCTGTTTTTT; cdr3_aa: CASSVTSGRANGELFF; v_call: TRBV7-2; clone_size: .; j_call: TRBJ2-2; d_call: TRBD2
cdr3_nt: TGTGCCAGCAGTGGGGGGATACAAGGTCAGCCCCAGCATTTT; cdr3_aa: CASSGGIQGQPQHF; v_call: TRBV6-1; clone_size: .; j_call: TRBJ1-5; d_call: .
cdr3_nt: TGTGCCAGCAGGAATGATCGACAGGGACAAAACATTCAGTACTTC; cdr3_aa: CASRNDRQGQNIQYF; v_call: TRBV6-1; clone_size: .; j_call: TRBJ2-4; d_call: TRBD1
cdr3_nt: TGCGCCAGCAGAGACGGTACGGACGAGCAGTACTTC; cdr3_aa: CASRDGTDEQYF; v_call: TRBV5-1; clone_size: many; j_call: TRBJ2-7; d_call: .
cdr3_nt: TGTGCCAGCAGAACTGACCAGGGGAGGGCTCGTAATTCACCCCTCCACTTT; cdr3_aa: CASRTDQGRARNSPLHF; v_call: TRBV28; clone_size: .; j_call: TRBJ1-6; d_call: .
cdr3_nt: TGCAGCGTTGAAGATCAGGCCCTTAGCTATGGCTACACCTTC; cdr3_aa: CSVEDQALSYGYTF; v_call: TRBV29-1; clone_size: many; j_call: TRBJ1-2; d_call: .
cdr3_nt: TGTGCCAGCAGTGAGATGCGGGGGGCGAAAACCTCCGTTGAGCAGTTCTTC; cdr3_aa: CASSEMRGAKTSVEQFF; v_call: TRBV2; clone_size: many; j_call: TRBJ2-1; d_call: TRBD2
cdr3_nt: TGCAGTGCTAGGAGGCGGGGGGTGAGCACAGATACGCAGTATTTT; cdr3_aa: CSARRRGVSTDTQYF; v_call: TRBV20-1; clone_size: .; j_call: TRBJ2-3; d_call: TRBD2
cdr3_nt: TGTGCCAGCAGTCAGACTACTACTGGAAACACCATATATTTT; cdr3_aa: CASSQTTTGNTIYF; v_call: TRBV9; clone_size: .; j_call: TRBJ1-3; d_call: .
cdr3_nt: TGCAGTGCTTGCGGGACAGGGTGCGAGACCCAGTACTTC; cdr3_aa: CSACGTGCETQYF; v_call: TRBV20-1; clone_size: .; j_call: TRBJ2-5; d_call: TRBD1
cdr3_nt: TGTGCCAGCAGTACGACCCAAGGTCAACCCCAGCATTTT; cdr3_aa: CASSTTQGQPQHF; v_call: TRBV6-1; clone_size: .; j_call: TRBJ1-5; d_call: .
cdr3_nt: TGTGCCAGCACCGGGACCACTAGCTCCTACGAGCAGTACTTC; cdr3_aa: CASTGTTSSYEQYF; v_call: TRBV19; clone_size: few; j_call: TRBJ2-7; d_call: .
cdr3_nt: TGTGCCAGCAGGCCCGGGACTCCTTACAATGAGCAGTTCTTC; cdr3_aa: CASRPGTPYNEQFF; v_call: TRBV3-1; clone_size: .; j_call: TRBJ2-1; d_call: .
cdr3_nt: TGCAGTGCTAACGCCCAGGTTATTCAGCCCCAGCATTTT; cdr3_aa: CSANAQVIQPQHF; v_call: TRBV20-1; clone_size: few; j_call: TRBJ1-5; d_call: .
cdr3_nt: TGTGCCAGCAGTTTTCTGGGCGGAAACTACGAGCAGTACTTC; cdr3_aa: CASSFLGGNYEQYF; v_call: TRBV7-2; clone_size: many; j_call: TRBJ2-7; d_call: .
cdr3_nt: TGCGCCAGCAGCTTGGCCCCGGGGGATACGCAGTATTTT; cdr3_aa: CASSLAPGDTQYF; v_call: TRBV5-1; clone_size: many; j_call: TRBJ2-3; d_call: .
cdr3_nt: TGTGCCAGCAGCTTAGTGGGAGGGGCAGATACGCAGTATTTT; cdr3_aa: CASSLVGGADTQYF; v_call: TRBV7-7; clone_size: few; j_call: TRBJ2-3; d_call: TRBD2
cdr3_nt: TGTGCCAGCAGTTCGGGCGTAGGGGAGCAGTTCTTC; cdr3_aa: CASSSGVGEQFF; v_call: TRBV12-3/TRBV12-4; clone_size: .; j_call: TRBJ2-1; d_call: .
cdr3_nt: TGTGCCAGCAGCTGCGGGGGGTCTACAGATACGCAGTATTTT; cdr3_aa: CASSCGGSTDTQYF; v_call: TRBV7-2; clone_size: few; j_call: TRBJ2-3; d_call: TRBD2
cdr3_nt: TGCGCCAGCAGCCTCCTTGGGCTAGCGGACAATGAGCAGTTCTTC; cdr3_aa: CASSLLGLADNEQFF; v_call: TRBV4-1; clone_size: many; j_call: TRBJ2-1; d_call: TRBD2
cdr3_nt: TGCAGCGCCTCGCAGGGGGCTGGGGCCAACGTCCTGACTTTC; cdr3_aa: CSASQGAGANVLTF; v_call: TRBV29-1; clone_size: many; j_call: TRBJ2-6; d_call: TRBD1
cdr3_nt: TGTGCCAGCAGCCCAAACCTTGGAACGGGGGAGCTGTTTTTT; cdr3_aa: CASSPNLGTGELFF; v_call: TRBV7-2; clone_size: .; j_call: TRBJ2-2; d_call: .
cdr3_nt: TGTGCCAGCAGCTCCGACAGGGTCCCCACCACCCAGCAGTTCTTC; cdr3_aa: CASSSDRVPTTQQFF; v_call: TRBV7-9; clone_size: .; j_call: TRBJ2-1; d_call: TRBD1
cdr3_nt: TGCAGCGTGTCAGCCGGTGGCGAAAAACTGTTTTTT; cdr3_aa: CSVSAGGEKLFF; v_call: TRBV29-1; clone_size: few; j_call: TRBJ1-4; d_call: .